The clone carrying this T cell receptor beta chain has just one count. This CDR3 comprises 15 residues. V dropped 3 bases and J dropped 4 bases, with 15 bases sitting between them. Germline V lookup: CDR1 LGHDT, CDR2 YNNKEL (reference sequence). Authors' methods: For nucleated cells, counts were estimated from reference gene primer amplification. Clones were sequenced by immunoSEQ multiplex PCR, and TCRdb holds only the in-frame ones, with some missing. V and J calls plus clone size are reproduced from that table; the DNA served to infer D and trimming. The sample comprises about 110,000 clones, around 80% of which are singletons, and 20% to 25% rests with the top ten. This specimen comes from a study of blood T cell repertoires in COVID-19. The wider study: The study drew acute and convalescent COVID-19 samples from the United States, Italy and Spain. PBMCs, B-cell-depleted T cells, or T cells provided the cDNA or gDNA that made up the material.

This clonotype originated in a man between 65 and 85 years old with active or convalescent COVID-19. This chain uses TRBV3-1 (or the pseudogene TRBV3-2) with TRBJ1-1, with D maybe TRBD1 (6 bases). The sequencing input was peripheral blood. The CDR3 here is CASSHLDRPGTEAFF. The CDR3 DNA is TGTGCCAGCAGCCACCTGGACAGACCTGGCACTGAAGCTTTCTTT.